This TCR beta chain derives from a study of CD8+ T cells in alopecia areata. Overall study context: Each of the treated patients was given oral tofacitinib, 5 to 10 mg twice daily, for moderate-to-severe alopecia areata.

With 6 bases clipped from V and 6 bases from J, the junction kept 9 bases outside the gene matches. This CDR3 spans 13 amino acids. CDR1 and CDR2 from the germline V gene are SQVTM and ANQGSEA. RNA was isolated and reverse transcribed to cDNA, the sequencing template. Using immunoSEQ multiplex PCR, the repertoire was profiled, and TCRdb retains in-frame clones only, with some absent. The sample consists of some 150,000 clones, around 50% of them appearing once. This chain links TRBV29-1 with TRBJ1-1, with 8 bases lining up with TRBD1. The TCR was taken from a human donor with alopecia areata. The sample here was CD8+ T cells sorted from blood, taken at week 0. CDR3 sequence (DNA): TGCAGCGTCTTAGGGGGACAGGCAGCTGAAGCTTTCTTT. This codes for CSVLGGQAAEAFF. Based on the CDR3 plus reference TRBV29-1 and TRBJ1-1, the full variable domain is SAVISQKPSRDICQRGTSLTIQCQVDSQVTMMFWYRQQPGQSLTLIATANQGSEATYESGFVIDKFPISRPNLTFSTLTVSNMSPEDSSIYLCSVLGGQAAEAFFGQGTRLTVV.